This T cell receptor (beta chain) was observed in a study of PD-1 blockade in mismatch repair-deficient tumors. Overall study context: Enrolled about 2012-2016, patients had progressing, pretreated mismatch repair-deficient cancers of about a dozen types. Study-wide results and limits: Tumor-resident clones, often absent from pretreatment blood, expanded after pembrolizumab and then contracted.

Assay: immunoSEQ multiplex PCR; the TCRdb copy retains only in-frame clones and omits some. There are 77,000 or so clones in the sample; approximately 81% occur only once, and approximately 5.5% lies in the top ten. The germline V gene encodes CDR1 SGHAT and CDR2 FQNNGV. V gave up 6 bases and J gave up 0 bases, with 11 bases separating them. The CDR3 has 15 amino acids. PCR or immunohistochemistry showed mismatch repair deficiency in every enrolled patient. The TCR-sequenced patients were a few responders to pembrolizumab. This clone occurred once. Its antigen is unknown. The specimen was peripheral blood, collected 44 weeks after starting pembrolizumab. This chain uses TRBV11-2 with TRBJ2-2; no definite D call. The receptor was derived from an adult with mismatch repair-deficient cancer. CDR3: CASRPRLSNTGELFF. The CDR3 DNA sequence: TGTGCCAGCAGACCGAGGTTATCGAACACCGGGGAGCTGTTTTTT. The entire variable domain, with the rest obtained from reference TRBV11-2 and TRBJ2-2, is as follows: EAGVAQSPRYKIIEKRQSVAFWCNPISGHATLYWYQQILGQGPKLLIQFQNNGVVDDSQLPKDRFSAERLKGVDSTLKIQPAKLEDSAVYLCASRPRLSNTGELFFGEGSRLTVL.